A selection of T cell receptor beta chains follows, all from one sample in a study of T cells in Graves' hyperthyroidism and ophthalmopathy. TCRdb itself ran the multiplex PCR reads through MiXCR, one entry per CDR3 protein. The sample has about 380,000 distinct CDR3 sequences, approximately 18% seen once. Sequencing was carried out using blood. The source of these receptors is a man aged 18 to 30 with Graves' ophthalmopathy. CDR3s include the opening cysteine and the closing phenylalanine or tryptophan. The order of the fields is D gene, V gene, clone size, J gene, CDR3 protein, CDR3 DNA. The D gene is left open where the match is weak. Where a row states a size, it is once, few, many or the class of an expanded clone; other rows omit it.

>.|TRBV2|many|TRBJ1-1
CASNPLTELNTEAFF
TGTGCCAGCAACCCCTTGACAGAGCTGAACACTGAAGCTTTCTTT
>.|TRBV20-1|.|TRBJ2-7
CSARDIDSSYEQYF
TGCAGTGCTAGAGATATAGACAGCTCCTACGAGCAGTACTTC
>TRBD2|TRBV7-3|.|TRBJ2-1
CASSLFAGGPVYNEQFF
TGTGCCAGCAGCTTATTCGCGGGGGGGCCGGTCTACAATGAGCAGTTCTTC
>TRBD1|TRBV4-1|.|TRBJ1-1
CASSQLDRVPFF
TGCGCCAGCAGCCAACTGGACAGGGTGCCTTTCTTT
>.|TRBV6-1|few|TRBJ2-6
CASTLKRAGANVLTF
TGTGCCAGCACCCTGAAAAGGGCTGGGGCCAACGTCCTGACTTTC
>.|TRBV12-3/TRBV12-4|many|TRBJ2-6
CASSLVGSASGANVLTF
TGTGCCAGCAGTTTAGTGGGGAGTGCCTCTGGGGCCAACGTCCTGACTTTC
>TRBD1|TRBV29-1|many|TRBJ1-1
CSVSGGAENTEAFF
TGCAGCGTTTCAGGGGGAGCCGAGAACACTGAAGCTTTCTTT
>.|TRBV2|many|TRBJ1-2
CASSNRVSNYGYTF
TGTGCCAGCAGTAACAGGGTTTCTAACTATGGCTACACCTTC
>.|TRBV6-1|many|TRBJ1-1
CASSLGYSTEAFF
TGTGCCAGCAGTCTAGGGTACAGCACTGAAGCTTTCTTT
>TRBD1|TRBV20-1|many|TRBJ1-1
CSARGRGQGIEAFF
TGCAGTGCTAGAGGTCGGGGACAGGGGATTGAAGCTTTCTTT
>.|TRBV6-5|few|TRBJ1-2
CASRYSADGYTF
TGTGCCAGCAGGTATTCGGCAGATGGCTACACCTTC
>.|TRBV5-1|.|TRBJ2-1
CASSLQTTTYNEQFF
TGCGCCAGCAGCCTACAGACCACGACCTACAATGAGCAGTTCTTC
>.|TRBV6-2/TRBV6-3|few|TRBJ2-7
CASSYSTVGLEGYEQYF
TGTGCCAGCAGTTACTCGACGGTCGGACTCGAAGGTTACGAGCAGTACTTC
>.|TRBV19|.|TRBJ1-1
CASSIGGTNTEAFF
TGTGCCAGTAGTATAGGGGGCACCAACACTGAAGCTTTCTTT
>.|TRBV11-2|many|TRBJ1-2
CASSFYDQGFGYTF
TGTGCCAGCAGCTTCTACGACCAGGGTTTTGGCTACACCTTC
>TRBD1|TRBV12-3/TRBV12-4|many|TRBJ2-1
CASSAETGGLGNEQFF
TGTGCCAGCAGTGCCGAGACAGGGGGTTTGGGAAATGAGCAGTTCTTC
>TRBD2|TRBV27|many|TRBJ2-3
CASSKRLAGGPDTQYF
TGTGCCAGCAGTAAAAGACTAGCGGGGGGGCCCGATACGCAGTATTTT
>TRBD2|TRBV10-3|many|TRBJ2-5
CAISRIAGSETQYF
TGTGCCATTTCTAGGATAGCGGGGTCAGAGACCCAGTACTTC